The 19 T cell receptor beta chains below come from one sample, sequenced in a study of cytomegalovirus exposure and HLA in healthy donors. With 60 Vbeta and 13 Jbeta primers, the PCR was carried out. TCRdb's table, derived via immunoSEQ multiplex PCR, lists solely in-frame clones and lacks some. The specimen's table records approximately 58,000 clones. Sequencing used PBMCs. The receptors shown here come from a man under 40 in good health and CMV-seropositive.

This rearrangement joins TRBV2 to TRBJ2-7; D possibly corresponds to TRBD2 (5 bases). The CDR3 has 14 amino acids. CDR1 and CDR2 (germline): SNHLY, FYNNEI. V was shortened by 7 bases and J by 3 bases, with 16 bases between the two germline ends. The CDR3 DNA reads TGTGCCAGCACCTCCAGCGGCATGGGCTACGAGCAGTACTTC. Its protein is CASTSSGMGYEQYF.

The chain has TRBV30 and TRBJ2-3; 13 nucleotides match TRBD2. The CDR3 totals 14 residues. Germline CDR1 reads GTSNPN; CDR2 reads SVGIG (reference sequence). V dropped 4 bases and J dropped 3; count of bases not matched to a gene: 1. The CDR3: CAWTLAGGTDTQYF. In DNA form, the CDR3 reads TGTGCCTGGACACTAGCGGGAGGGACAGATACGCAGTATTTT. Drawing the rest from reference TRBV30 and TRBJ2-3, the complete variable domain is SQTIHQWPATLVQPVGSPLSLECTVEGTSNPNLYWYRQAAGRGLQLLFYSVGIGQISSEVPQNLSASRPQDRQFILSSKKLLLSDSGFYLCAWTLAGGTDTQYFGPGTRLTVL.

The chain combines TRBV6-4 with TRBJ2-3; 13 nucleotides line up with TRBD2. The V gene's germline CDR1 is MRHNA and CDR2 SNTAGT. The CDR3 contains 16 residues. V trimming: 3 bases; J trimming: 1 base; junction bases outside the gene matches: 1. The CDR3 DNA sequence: TGTGCCAGCAGTGATGGGACTAGCGGGGGCACAGATACGCAGTATTTT. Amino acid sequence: CASSDGTSGGTDTQYF.

The chain's CDR3 is CASIGGSYEQYF. The CDR3 DNA is TGTGCCAGCATCGGGGGATCCTACGAGCAGTACTTC. The chain carries TRBV6-6 and TRBJ2-7, with D possibly being TRBD2 (6 bases). The CDR3 contains 12 residues. The germline CDR1 and CDR2 sequences are MNHNY and SVGAGI (reference sequence). Trimming pared 7 bases from V and 1 base from J, leaving 8 bases between.

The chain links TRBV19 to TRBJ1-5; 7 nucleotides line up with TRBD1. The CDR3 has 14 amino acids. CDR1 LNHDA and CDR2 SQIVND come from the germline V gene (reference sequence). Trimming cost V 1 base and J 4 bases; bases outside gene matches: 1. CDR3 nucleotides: TGTGCCAGTAGTATAGGGGGACAGAATCAGCCCCAGCATTTT. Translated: CASSIGGQNQPQHF.

CDR3 bases: TGTGCCAGCAGCTCGGCTACAGAGGACAGGTCCTACGAGCAGTACTTC. The encoded protein is CASSSATEDRSYEQYF. The gene calls are TRBV7-9 and TRBJ2-7, with 7 bases fitting TRBD1. Unmatched junction bases numbered 10, after V lost 4 bases and J lost 1 base. This CDR3 has 16 residues. CDR1 and CDR2 from the germline V gene are SEHNR and FQNEAQ (reference sequence).

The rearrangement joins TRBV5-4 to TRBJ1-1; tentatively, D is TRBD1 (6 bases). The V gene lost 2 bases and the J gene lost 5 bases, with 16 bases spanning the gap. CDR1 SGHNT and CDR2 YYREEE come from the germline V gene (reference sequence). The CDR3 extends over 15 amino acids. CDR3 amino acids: CASSLLQGQGTEAFF. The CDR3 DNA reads TGTGCCAGCAGCTTACTTCAGGGGCAAGGTACTGAAGCTTTCTTT.

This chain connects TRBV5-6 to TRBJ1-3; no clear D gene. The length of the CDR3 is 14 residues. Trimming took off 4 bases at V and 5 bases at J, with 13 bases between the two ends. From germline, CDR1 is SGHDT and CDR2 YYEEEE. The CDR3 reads CASSVTGMRNTIYF. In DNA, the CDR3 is TGTGCCAGCAGCGTTACGGGAATGAGAAACACCATATATTTT. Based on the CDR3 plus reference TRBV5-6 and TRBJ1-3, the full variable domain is DAGVTQSPTHLIKTRGQQVTLRCSPKSGHDTVSWYQQALGQGPQFIFQYYEEEERQRGNFPDRFSGHQFPNYSSELNVNALLLGDSALYLCASSVTGMRNTIYFGEGSWLTVV.

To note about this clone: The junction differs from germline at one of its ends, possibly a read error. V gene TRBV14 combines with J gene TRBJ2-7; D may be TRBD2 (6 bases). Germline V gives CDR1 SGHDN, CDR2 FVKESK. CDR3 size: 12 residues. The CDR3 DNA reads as TGTGCCAGCAGCCAAGAGGGCGGGACGGCGTCTTTC. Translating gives CASSQEGGTASF.

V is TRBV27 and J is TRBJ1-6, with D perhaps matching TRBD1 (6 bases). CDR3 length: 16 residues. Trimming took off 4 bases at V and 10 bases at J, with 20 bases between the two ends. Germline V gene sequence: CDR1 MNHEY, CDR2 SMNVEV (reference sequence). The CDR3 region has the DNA TGTGCCAGCAGTTCTTATATGGCGGCAGGGGAATCACCCCTCCACTTT. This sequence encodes CASSSYMAAGESPLHF.

The CDR3 loop reads CASSWTGDEANYGYTF. The CDR3 nucleotides are TGTGCCAGCAGTTGGACAGGGGATGAGGCTAACTATGGCTACACCTTC. The chain has TRBV6-5 and TRBJ1-2; 9 nucleotides match TRBD1. The CDR3 loop spans 16 amino acids. V lost 4 bases, J lost 0 bases, and 6 bases stayed unmatched. Germline CDR1 and CDR2: MNHEY and SVGAGI.

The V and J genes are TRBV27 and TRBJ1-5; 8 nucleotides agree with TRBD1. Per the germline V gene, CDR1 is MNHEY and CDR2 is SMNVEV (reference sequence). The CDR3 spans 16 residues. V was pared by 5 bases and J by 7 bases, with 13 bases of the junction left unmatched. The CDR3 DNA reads TGTGCCAGCAGTCCGTTCGACAGGGGAGCAGACCAGCCCCAGCATTTT. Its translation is CASSPFDRGADQPQHF.

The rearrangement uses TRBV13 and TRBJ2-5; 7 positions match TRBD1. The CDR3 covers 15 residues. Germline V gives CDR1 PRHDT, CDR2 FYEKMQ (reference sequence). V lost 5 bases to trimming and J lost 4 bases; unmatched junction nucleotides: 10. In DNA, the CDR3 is TGTGCCAGCAGCCGAGATACAGGGGCGGGAGAGACCCAGTACTTC. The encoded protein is CASSRDTGAGETQYF.

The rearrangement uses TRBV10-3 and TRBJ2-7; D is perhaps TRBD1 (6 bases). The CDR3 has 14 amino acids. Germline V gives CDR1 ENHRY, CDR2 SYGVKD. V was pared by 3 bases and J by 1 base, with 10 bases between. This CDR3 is CAISDTGSSYEQYF. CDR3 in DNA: TGTGCCATCAGTGACACAGGGAGTTCCTACGAGCAGTACTTC.

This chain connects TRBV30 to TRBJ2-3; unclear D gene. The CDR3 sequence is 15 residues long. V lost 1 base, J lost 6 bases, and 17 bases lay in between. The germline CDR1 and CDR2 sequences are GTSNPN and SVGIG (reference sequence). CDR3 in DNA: TGTGCCTGGAGTGGGTTAGCTGGAACGTCGGATACGCAGTATTTT. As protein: CAWSGLAGTSDTQYF.

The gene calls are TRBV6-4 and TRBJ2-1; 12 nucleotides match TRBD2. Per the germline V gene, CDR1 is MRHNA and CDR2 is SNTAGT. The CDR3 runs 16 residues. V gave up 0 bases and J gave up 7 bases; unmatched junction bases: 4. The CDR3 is CASSDSKLAGGNEQFF. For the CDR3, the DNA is TGTGCCAGCAGTGACTCGAAACTAGCGGGGGGAAATGAGCAGTTCTTC.

DNA of the CDR3: TGTGCCTGGAGGGGTTATCTAGCAACCTCTGGAAACACCATATATTTT. This gives the protein CAWRGYLATSGNTIYF. The gene calls are TRBV30 and TRBJ1-3; no reliable D call. The CDR3 covers 16 residues. Trimming left V 3 bases short and J 0 bases short, with 15 bases between. Germline CDR1 is GTSNPN and CDR2 is SVGIG (reference sequence). Using reference TRBV30 and TRBJ1-3 for the parts outside the CDR3, the full variable domain is SQTIHQWPATLVQPVGSPLSLECTVEGTSNPNLYWYRQAAGRGLQLLFYSVGIGQISSEVPQNLSASRPQDRQFILSSKKLLLSDSGFYLCAWRGYLATSGNTIYFGEGSWLTVV.

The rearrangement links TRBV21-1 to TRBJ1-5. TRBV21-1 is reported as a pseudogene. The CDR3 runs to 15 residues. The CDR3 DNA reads TGTGCCAGCAGCAAATACGGCGGTAGCAATCAGCCCCAGCATTTT. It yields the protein CASSKYGGSNQPQHF.

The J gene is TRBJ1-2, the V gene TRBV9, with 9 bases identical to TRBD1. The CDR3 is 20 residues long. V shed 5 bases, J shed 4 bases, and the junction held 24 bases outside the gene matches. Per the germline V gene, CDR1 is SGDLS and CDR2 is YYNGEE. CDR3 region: CASRLSGTGSVLTVFYGYTF. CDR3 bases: TGTGCCAGCAGATTATCCGGGACAGGGTCGGTTTTGACGGTTTTCTATGGCTACACCTTC. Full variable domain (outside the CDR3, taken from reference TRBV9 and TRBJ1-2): DSGVTQTPKHLITATGQRVTLRCSPRSGDLSVYWYQQSLDQGLQFLIQYYNGEERAKGNILERFSAQQFPDLHSELNLSSLELGDSALYFCASRLSGTGSVLTVFYGYTFGSGTRLTVV.